This T cell receptor beta chain was recorded in a study of blood T cell repertoires in COVID-19. Study in general: T cells, B-cell-depleted T cells, or PBMCs supplied cDNA or gDNA.

Original processing notes: Counts of nucleated cells, estimated from reference gene primer amplification, were obtained. The data were produced by immunoSEQ multiplex PCR, yet TCRdb's version contains in-frame clones alone and is incomplete. V, J and clone size derive from that table, while D and trimming were established from the DNA sequence. Of around 200,000 clones listed, about 87% are singletons. Recovered participants had two consecutive negative NP/OP PCR tests, healthcare professional clearance, or symptom resolution. Sequencing input: PBMCs or T cells enriched from blood (not recorded which). This receptor was obtained from a man aged 25-45 years who had recovered from COVID-19.

The CDR3 protein is CASMVGGGGSYEQYF. As DNA, the CDR3 is TGTGCCAGCATGGTCGGGGGGGGCGGGTCCTACGAGCAGTACTTC. V and J are TRBV7-2 and TRBJ2-7; the match to TRBD2 covers 8 bases. Germline V gene sequence: CDR1 SGHTA, CDR2 FQGNSA. The ends lost 7 bases at V and 1 base at J; junction bases unmatched: 9. The CDR3 has 15 amino acids.